This passage covers 12 T cell receptor beta chains from one sample sequenced in a study of shared clonotypes between healthy human individuals. Naive CD8 cells were CD45RO-negative, positively selected for CCR7, excluding terminally differentiated effector memory CD45RA+ cells. Sequenced by immunoSEQ multiplex PCR; TCRdb stores in-frame clones only, minus some. Altogether under 850,000 clones are present, 85% to 95% being singletons, with the ten largest covering around 24%. Sequencing used naive CD8+ T cells sorted from blood. Receptors originate from a man aged 25-40 years in good health.

The V gene is TRBV4-1, the J gene TRBJ1-1; D is perhaps TRBD1 (5 bases). Germline assignment: CDR1 MGHRA and CDR2 YSYEKL. Trimming removed 4 bases from V and 6 bases from J, with 18 bases in between. There are 15 residues in the CDR3. CDR3 region: CASSLGKGWGAEAFF. In DNA form, the CDR3 reads TGCGCCAGCAGCCTCGGAAAGGGTTGGGGGGCTGAAGCTTTCTTT.

The chain links TRBV7-2 to TRBJ2-7; TRBD2 matches 9 bases. This CDR3 has 15 amino acids. Germline V gives CDR1 SGHTA, CDR2 FQGNSA. The junction had 6 bases not matched to a gene; V was cut back by 5 bases and J by 1 base. CDR3 DNA: TGTGCCAGCAGCCCCGGACTAGCGCCTTCCTACGAGCAGTACTTC. Residues: CASSPGLAPSYEQYF. The variable domain in full, with the rest retrieved from reference TRBV7-2 and TRBJ2-7, is GAGVSQSPSNKVTEKGKDVELRCDPISGHTALYWYRQSLGQGLEFLIYFQGNSAPDKSGLPSDRFSAERTGGSVSTLTIQRTQQEDSAVYLCASSPGLAPSYEQYFGPGTRLTVT.

About this clone: Other DNA sequences in the same sample also yield this CDR3. The gene calls are TRBV7-9 and TRBJ2-2, with a tentative D call TRBD1 (6 bases). CDR3 length equals 16 residues. V lost 5 bases and J lost 1, with 14 bases in between. The germline V gene encodes CDR1 SEHNR and CDR2 FQNEAQ (reference sequence). In DNA form, the CDR3 reads TGTGCCAGCAGCGTACCCGGACAGAAGAACACCGGGGAGCTGTTTTTT. This encodes CASSVPGQKNTGELFF.

The chain recombines TRBV7-9 with TRBJ2-5; 12 nucleotides line up with TRBD2. CDR3 size: 15 residues. Germline CDR1 reads SEHNR; CDR2 reads FQNEAQ (reference sequence). J gave up 9 bases and V 2 bases, and 7 bases lay outside the gene matches. The CDR3 DNA is TGTGCCAGCAGCTTATCTGGACTAGCGGGGTTCGCCCAGTACTTC. This translates into CASSLSGLAGFAQYF.

The chain links TRBV7-6 to TRBJ2-2; TRBD1 might be the D (6 bases). This CDR3 is built from 13 residues. The germline gives CDR1 SGHVS, CDR2 FNYEAQ. V lost 8 bases to trimming and J lost 7 bases, with 14 bases between them. CDR3 bases: TGTGCCAGCCGGGACATTCTCATCGGGGAGCTGTTTTTT. Translating gives CASRDILIGELFF.

As DNA, the CDR3 is TGTGCCAGCAGCTTACTAAGGGGGAATGAGCAGTTCTTC. Translating gives CASSLLRGNEQFF. The chain links TRBV7-9 to TRBJ2-1, with D perhaps TRBD1 (6 bases). Trimming cost V 2 bases and J 7 bases, with 9 bases left between them. CDR1 and CDR2 (germline): SEHNR, FQNEAQ (reference sequence). The CDR3 is 13 residues long. Based on the CDR3 plus reference TRBV7-9 and TRBJ2-1, the full variable domain is DTGVSQNPRHKITKRGQNVTFRCDPISEHNRLYWYRQTLGQGPEFLTYFQNEAQLEKSRLLSDRFSAERPKGSFSTLEIQRTEQGDSAMYLCASSLLRGNEQFFGPGTRLTVL.

This clone was observed once. This chain links TRBV7-2 with TRBJ2-3; 9 nucleotides line up with TRBD2. This CDR3 has 16 amino acids. After removal of 1 base from V and 3 bases from J, the junction contained 5 bases not matched to a gene. CDR1 and CDR2 (germline): SGHTA, FQGNSA. For the CDR3, the DNA is TGTGCCAGCAGCTTAGGTACTAGCGGGTATACAGATACGCAGTATTTT. Translating gives CASSLGTSGYTDTQYF.

The rearrangement uses TRBV27 and TRBJ2-1, with 11 bases that match TRBD2. V trimming: 5 bases; J trimming: 5 bases; junction bases outside the gene matches: 8. There are 16 residues in the CDR3. The germline gives CDR1 MNHEY, CDR2 SMNVEV (reference sequence). In DNA, the CDR3 is TGTGCCAGCAGTCCCCGACTAGCGGGATATCACAATGAGCAGTTCTTC. Amino acids: CASSPRLAGYHNEQFF.

This clone was observed a single time. CDR3 in amino acids: CASSHSITGGEGQETQYF. The CDR3 coding sequence is TGCGCCAGCAGCCATTCGATTACAGGGGGCGAAGGACAGGAGACCCAGTACTTC. This chain connects TRBV4-1 to TRBJ2-5; 9 bases match TRBD1. Unmatched junction bases numbered 16, after V lost 3 bases and J lost 5 bases. This CDR3 has 18 residues. Germline V CDR1 and CDR2: MGHRA, YSYEKL.

The chain couples TRBV7-9 to TRBJ1-2; D gene ambiguous. Per germline, CDR1 SEHNR and CDR2 FQNEAQ (reference sequence). The CDR3 runs 14 residues. With 1 base removed from V and 4 bases from J, the gap between germline ends came to 10 bases. The CDR3 loop reads CASSLGQDIYGYTF. The CDR3 DNA reads as TGTGCCAGCAGCTTAGGACAAGATATCTATGGCTACACCTTC.

The V and J genes are TRBV6-4 and TRBJ2-2, with D unresolved. The ends were cut back, 3 bases at V and 6 bases at J, with 11 bases in the middle. The germline CDR1 and CDR2 sequences are MRHNA and SNTAGT. The CDR3 runs 14 residues. The CDR3 loop reads CASSESGGAGELFF. The CDR3 nucleotides are TGTGCCAGCAGTGAATCAGGTGGAGCCGGGGAGCTGTTTTTT.

This chain uses TRBV2 with TRBJ2-1; 11 bases map to TRBD2. Germline V gene lookup returns CDR1 SNHLY and CDR2 FYNNEI. The CDR3 spans 15 residues. Losses at the gene ends were 4 bases for V and 6 bases for J; bases not matched to a gene: 5. CDR3 in amino acids: CASSGVLAGVNEQFF. Here the CDR3 DNA reads TGTGCCAGCAGTGGGGTACTAGCGGGAGTCAATGAGCAGTTCTTC. Looking up the rest from reference TRBV2 and TRBJ2-1 gives the full variable domain: EPEVTQTPSHQVTQMGQEVILRCVPISNHLYFYWYRQILGQKVEFLVSFYNNEISEKSEIFDDQFSVERPDGSNFTLKIRSTKLEDSAMYFCASSGVLAGVNEQFFGPGTRLTVL.